This TCR beta chain was sequenced in a study of blood T cell repertoires in COVID-19. Study-level information: Samples came from the United States, Italy and Spain, spanning acute and convalescent COVID-19. Sources were T cells, B-cell-depleted T cells, or PBMCs; the material itself was cDNA or gDNA.

V lost 3 bases and J 1 base, leaving 3 bases between the germline ends. The CDR3 consists of 12 residues. Germline CDR1 reads SGDLS; CDR2 reads YYNGEE. As originally analysed: Estimation of nucleated cell counts was performed using reference gene primer amplification. Some clones are missing from TCRdb's copy, which holds only in-frame ones; the method was immunoSEQ multiplex PCR. V and J calls and clone size follow that table, whereas D and trimming were derived from the DNA. The repertoire holds about 120,000 clones, with roughly 80% as singletons. The sample taken for sequencing was peripheral blood. The clonotype originates from a human donor in a cohort sampled during active COVID-19. V usage is TRBV9 and J usage is TRBJ2-3; D uncertain. As DNA, the CDR3 is TGTGCCAGCAGCGAGCGCACAGATACGCAGTATTTT. It codes for CASSERTDTQYF. Full variable domain (missing parts from reference TRBV9 and TRBJ2-3): DSGVTQTPKHLITATGQRVTLRCSPRSGDLSVYWYQQSLDQGLQFLIQYYNGEERAKGNILERFSAQQFPDLHSELNLSSLELGDSALYFCASSERTDTQYFGPGTRLTVL.